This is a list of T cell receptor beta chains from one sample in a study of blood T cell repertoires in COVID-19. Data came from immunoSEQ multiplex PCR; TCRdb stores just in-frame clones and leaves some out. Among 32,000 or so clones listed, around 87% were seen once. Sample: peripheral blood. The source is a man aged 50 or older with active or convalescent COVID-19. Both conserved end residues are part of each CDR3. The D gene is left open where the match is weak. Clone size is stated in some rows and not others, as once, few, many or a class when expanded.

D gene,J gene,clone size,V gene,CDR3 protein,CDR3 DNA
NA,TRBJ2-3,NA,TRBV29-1,CSVAESVTDTQYF,TGCAGCGTTGCGGAGAGTGTAACAGATACGCAGTATTTT
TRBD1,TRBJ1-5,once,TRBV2,CASSSRQGASGNQPQHF,TGTGCCAGCAGCAGTAGACAGGGGGCAAGTGGCAATCAGCCCCAGCATTTT
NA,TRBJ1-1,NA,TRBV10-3,CAIWNGNRDTEAFF,TGTGCCATCTGGAACGGGAACCGGGACACTGAAGCTTTCTTT
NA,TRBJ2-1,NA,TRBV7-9,CASSGIEGGNEQFF,TGTGCCAGCAGCGGTATTGAGGGTGGCAATGAGCAGTTCTTC
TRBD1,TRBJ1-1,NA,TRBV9,CASSGSQGAGGTEAFF,TGTGCCAGCAGCGGCTCTCAGGGGGCCGGAGGCACTGAAGCTTTCTTT
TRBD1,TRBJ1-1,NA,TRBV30,CAGVDRANTEAFF,TGTGCTGGGGTGGACAGGGCAAACACTGAAGCTTTCTTT
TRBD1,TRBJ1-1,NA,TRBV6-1,CASSGMGQGEMNTEAFF,TGTGCCAGCAGTGGTATGGGACAGGGGGAAATGAACACTGAAGCTTTCTTT
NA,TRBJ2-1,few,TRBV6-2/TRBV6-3,CASSWGLPDEQFF,TGTGCCAGCAGTTGGGGACTCCCCGATGAGCAGTTCTTC
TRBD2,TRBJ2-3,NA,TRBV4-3,CASSQTGLAGEDTQYF,TGCGCCAGCAGCCAAACGGGACTAGCAGGCGAAGATACGCAGTATTTT
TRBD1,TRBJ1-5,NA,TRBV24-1,CATSGQGLNQPQHF,TGTGCCACCAGTGGACAGGGGCTCAATCAGCCCCAGCATTTT
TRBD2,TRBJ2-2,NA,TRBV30,CAWRTSGKDTGELFF,TGTGCCTGGAGAACTAGCGGCAAGGACACCGGGGAGCTGTTTTTT
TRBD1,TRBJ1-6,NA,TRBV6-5,CASSYSGDRDSPLHF,TGTGCCAGCAGTTACTCGGGGGACAGAGATTCACCCCTCCACTTT
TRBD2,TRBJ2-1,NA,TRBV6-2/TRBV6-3,CASSPKRGSSYNEQFF,TGTGCCAGCAGTCCCAAGCGGGGGAGCTCCTACAATGAGCAGTTCTTC
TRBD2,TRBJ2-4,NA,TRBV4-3,CASSQALSGGRPRRQYF,TGCGCCAGCAGCCAAGCCCTCTCGGGAGGGCGGCCCCGTCGGCAGTACTTC
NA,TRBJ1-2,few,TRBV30,CAWSVRWSGYGYTF,TGTGCCTGGAGTGTACGCTGGTCGGGGTATGGCTACACCTTC
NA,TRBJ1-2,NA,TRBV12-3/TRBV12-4,CASSLDRVYGYTF,TGTGCCAGCAGTTTAGACAGGGTCTATGGCTACACCTTC
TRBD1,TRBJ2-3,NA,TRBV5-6,CASSSGQEGTDTQYF,TGTGCCAGCAGCTCGGGACAGGAGGGCACAGATACGCAGTATTTT
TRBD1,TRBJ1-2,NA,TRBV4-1,CASSQGQGYGYTF,TGCGCCAGCAGCCAGGGACAGGGCTATGGCTACACCTTC
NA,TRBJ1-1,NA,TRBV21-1,CASGQGLNTEAFF,TGTGCCAGCGGACAGGGGTTGAACACTGAAGCTTTCTTT
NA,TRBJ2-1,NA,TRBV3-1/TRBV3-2,CASSQGRGNEQFF,TGTGCCAGCAGCCAGGGAAGGGGCAATGAGCAGTTCTTC
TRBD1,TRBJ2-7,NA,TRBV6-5,CASSPGTGQHEQYF,TGTGCCAGCAGTCCGGGGACAGGGCAACACGAGCAGTACTTC
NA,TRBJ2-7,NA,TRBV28,CASSWHSYEQYF,TGTGCCAGCAGTTGGCACTCCTACGAGCAGTACTTC
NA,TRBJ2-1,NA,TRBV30,CAWRSKDYSYNEQFF,TGTGCCTGGAGGAGTAAGGACTACTCCTACAATGAGCAGTTCTTC
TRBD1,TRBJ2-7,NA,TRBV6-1,CASSEDIGTGKYEQYF,TGTGCCAGCAGTGAAGATATCGGGACAGGGAAATACGAGCAGTACTTC
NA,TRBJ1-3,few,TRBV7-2,CASSLISNTIYF,TGTGCCAGCAGCCTAATATCGAACACCATATATTTT
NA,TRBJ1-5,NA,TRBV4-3,CASSQESGQPQHF,TGCGCCAGCAGCCAAGAGTCGGGTCAGCCCCAGCATTTT
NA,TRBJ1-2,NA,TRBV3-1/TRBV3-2,CASLLGGAGGYTF,TGTGCCAGCCTCCTGGGGGGAGCGGGGGGCTACACCTTC
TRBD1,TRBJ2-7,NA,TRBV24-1,CATSRGAQGDYEQYF,TGTGCCACCAGCCGCGGGGCACAGGGGGACTACGAGCAGTACTTC
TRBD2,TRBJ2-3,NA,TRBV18,CASSPLADDTQYF,TGTGCCAGCTCACCGCTAGCGGATGATACGCAGTATTTT
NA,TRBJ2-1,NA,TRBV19,CASSWGVGNEQFF,TGTGCCAGTAGTTGGGGAGTGGGTAATGAGCAGTTCTTC
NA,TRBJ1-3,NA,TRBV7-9,CASTLALGNTIYF,TGTGCCAGCACCCTAGCGCTGGGAAACACCATATATTTT
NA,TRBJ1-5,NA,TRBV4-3,CASSQVMGGDGPQHF,TGCGCCAGCAGCCAAGTGATGGGAGGGGATGGGCCCCAGCATTTT
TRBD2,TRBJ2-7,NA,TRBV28,CASSSWNLAGGPGEQYF,TGTGCCAGCAGCTCCTGGAATTTAGCGGGAGGGCCGGGCGAGCAGTACTTC
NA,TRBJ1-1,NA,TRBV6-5,CASSYREGNTEAFF,TGTGCCAGCAGTTACCGGGAAGGGAACACTGAAGCTTTCTTT
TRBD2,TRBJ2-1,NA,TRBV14,CASSPSLGLAGIYNEQFF,TGTGCCAGCAGCCCTTCCCTCGGACTAGCGGGAATATACAATGAGCAGTTCTTC
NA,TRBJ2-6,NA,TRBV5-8,CASSYAGSSSGANVLTF,TGTGCCAGCAGCTATGCAGGGTCCAGCTCTGGGGCCAACGTCCTGACTTTC
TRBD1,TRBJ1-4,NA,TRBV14,CASSQVAGGWGNGKLFF,TGTGCCAGCAGCCAAGTAGCAGGGGGCTGGGGTAACGGAAAACTGTTTTTT
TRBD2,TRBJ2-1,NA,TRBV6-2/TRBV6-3,CASSKNLGTSGRDEQFF,TGTGCCAGCAGTAAGAACCTCGGGACTAGCGGGAGAGATGAGCAGTTCTTC
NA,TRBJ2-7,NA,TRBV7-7,CASSLVRQLSSSEQYF,TGTGCTAGCAGCTTAGTCCGACAGTTGTCCTCCTCCGAGCAGTACTTC
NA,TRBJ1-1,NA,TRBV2,CASSVGVEAEAFF,TGTGCCAGCAGCGTAGGGGTCGAGGCTGAAGCTTTCTTT
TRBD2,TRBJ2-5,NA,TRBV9,CASSVDGTRGETQYF,TGTGCCAGCAGCGTAGATGGGACTAGGGGGGAGACCCAGTACTTC
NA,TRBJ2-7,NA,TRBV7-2,CASSLGVSYEQYF,TGTGCCAGCAGCTTAGGCGTGTCCTACGAGCAGTACTTC
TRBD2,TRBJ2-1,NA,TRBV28,CASSLMGLGRFLFF,TGTGCCAGCAGTTTAATGGGACTAGGCCGGTTTTTGTTCTTC
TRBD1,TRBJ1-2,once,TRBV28,CASSLARGLGYTF,TGTGCCAGCAGTTTGGCCAGGGGGCTTGGCTACACCTTC
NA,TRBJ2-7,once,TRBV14,CASSQFSPYEQYF,TGTGCCAGCAGCCAGTTTAGCCCCTACGAGCAGTACTTC
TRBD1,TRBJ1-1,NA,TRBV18,CASSKGSTGHMNTEAFF,TGTGCCAGCTCTAAAGGGTCGACAGGGCACATGAACACTGAAGCTTTCTTT
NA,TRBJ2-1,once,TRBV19,CASSIFMGGVYNEQFF,TGTGCCAGTAGTATTTTTATGGGAGGCGTTTACAATGAGCAGTTCTTC
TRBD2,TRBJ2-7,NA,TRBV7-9,CASSRALAGVGEQYF,TGTGCCAGCAGCCGCGCTTTAGCGGGAGTAGGCGAGCAGTACTTC
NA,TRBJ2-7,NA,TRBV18,CASSPPGSSYEQYF,TGTGCCAGCTCACCGCCGGGGTCCTCCTACGAGCAGTACTTC